This T cell receptor beta chain stems from a study of T-cell memory formation after mild COVID-19. About the study: For the most part, TCR clusters were specific to one donor.

The length of the CDR3 is 15 residues. The V gene's germline CDR1 is SGHVS and CDR2 FNYEAQ. V lost 1 base to trimming and J lost 2 bases, with 9 bases between them. Via MiXCR, TCRdb re-called the 5' RACE reads, giving one row per CDR3 protein. The profile shows hundreds of thousands of distinct CDR3 sequences, 25% to 30% of them singletons. The rearrangement joins TRBV7-6 to TRBJ2-1; no definite D call. Source material: PBMCs or a T cell subset sorted from them (not recorded which). This receptor was taken from an adult woman who had mild COVID-19 (a few samples of this study predate the infection). Cell type and time point are not known. CDR3 nucleotides: TGTGCCAGCAGCTTAGACAATACCGCCTACAATGAGCAGTTCTTC. Translated, it gives CASSLDNTAYNEQFF.